Shown below are 22 T cell receptor beta chains from a single sample sequenced in a study of post-analysis software for immune sequencing data. Notes on the study in general: Five or six TRBV segments, TRBV5-6, TRBV5-1 and TRBV20-1 among them, were found more frequent in patients than controls.

These receptors have no identified antigens. Built from TCR beta cDNA, the libraries had unique molecular identifiers in them. TCRdb analysed the PCR reads with MiXCR anew, one entry per CDR3 protein. The top ten clones hold more than 0.55% of a sample with hundreds of thousands of distinct CDR3 sequences, around 27% of them seen once. The sequencing input was blood. The source of these receptors is a girl under 18 with multiple sclerosis.

This chain links TRBV29-1 with TRBJ1-1, with TRBD1 as a possible D gene (5 bases). V shed 8 bases and J shed 0 bases, with 13 bases lying between them. Germline values: CDR1 SQVTM, CDR2 ANQGSEA. This CDR3 has 13 amino acids. The CDR3 DNA is TGCAGCTCAGAGCCGACAGTGAACACTGAAGCTTTCTTT. Encoded protein: CSSEPTVNTEAFF.

V is TRBV7-2 and J is TRBJ2-4; TRBD2 is a possible D gene (5 bases). In germline, CDR1 is SGHTA, CDR2 FQGNSA. The CDR3 is made up of 15 amino acids. Trimming cost V 1 base and J 5 bases, with 12 bases left between them. The CDR3 DNA reads as TGTGCCAGCAGCTTAGATCCGGGATCACAAAACATTCAGTACTTC. Translation: CASSLDPGSQNIQYF.

This chain connects TRBV20-1 to TRBJ1-5; 8 bases fit TRBD1. The V gene's germline CDR1 is DFQATT and CDR2 SNEGSKA (reference sequence). V trimming: 2 bases; J trimming: 3 bases; junction bases outside the gene matches: 6. This CDR3 is built from 15 residues. The CDR3 region has the DNA TGCAGTGCTAGAAGGACAGGGAGCAACAATCAGCCCCAGCATTTT. Its translation: CSARRTGSNNQPQHF.

Of note for this clonotype: A junction boundary mismatches the germline segment, possibly from a read error. The CDR3 is CASNLVGSGRQVLTSYNEQFF. As DNA, the CDR3 is TGTGCCAGCAACTTAGTGGGGAGCGGAAGGCAGGTCCTCACTTCCTACAATGAGCAGTTCTTC. The chain carries TRBV11-2 and TRBJ2-1, with a weak D call TRBD2 (5 bases). This CDR3 is 21 amino acids long. Looked up from germline, CDR1 is SGHAT and CDR2 is FQNNGV.

This clonotype was counted only a few times. The rearrangement joins TRBV9 to TRBJ2-1, with 7 bases matching TRBD2. In germline, CDR1 is SGDLS, CDR2 YYNGEE. The V and J ends lost 1 base and 7 bases, in that order; junction bases with no gene match: 8. There are 15 residues in the CDR3. The CDR3 region has the DNA TGTGCCAGCAGCGTATCTAGCGGCCCTGGGAATGAGCAGTTCTTC. It codes for CASSVSSGPGNEQFF. Based on the CDR3 plus reference TRBV9 and TRBJ2-1, the full variable domain is DSGVTQTPKHLITATGQRVTLRCSPRSGDLSVYWYQQSLDQGLQFLIQYYNGEERAKGNILERFSAQQFPDLHSELNLSSLELGDSALYFCASSVSSGPGNEQFFGPGTRLTVL.

The rearrangement uses TRBV20-1 and TRBJ1-1; D unclear. The germline gives CDR1 DFQATT, CDR2 SNEGSKA (reference sequence). Trimming removed 2 bases from V and 2 bases from J, with 9 bases in between. The CDR3 sequence is 13 residues long. The CDR3 reads CSARSPPNTEAFF. CDR3 coding DNA: TGCAGTGCTAGATCCCCACCAAACACTGAAGCTTTCTTT.

This clonotype was seen a handful of times. The chain combines TRBV4-3 with TRBJ2-3; the match to TRBD2 covers 8 bases. The CDR3 totals 17 residues. The germline V gene has CDR1 LGHNA and CDR2 YSLEER. The J segment lost 0 bases and the V segment lost 0 bases, leaving 5 bases of the junction unmatched. CDR3 nucleotides: TGCGCCAGCAGCCAAGAACCTAGCGGGTTTAGCACAGATACGCAGTATTTT. Its protein product is CASSQEPSGFSTDTQYF.

In its sample, this clonotype was seen a few times. The chain couples TRBV14 to TRBJ2-1; a possible D gene is TRBD1 (7 bases). CDR1 SGHDN and CDR2 FVKESK come from the germline V gene. Deletions cut 1 base from V and 4 bases from J, with 11 bases between. The CDR3 is 15 residues long. CDR3 region: CASSQVRGAYNEQFF. As DNA, the CDR3 is TGTGCCAGCAGCCAAGTCAGGGGGGCATACAATGAGCAGTTCTTC.

This chain links TRBV29-1 with TRBJ1-2; 8 bases map to TRBD1. Per germline, CDR1 SQVTM and CDR2 ANQGSEA. V dropped 0 bases and J dropped 8; count of bases not matched to a gene: 8. The CDR3 covers 14 residues. The CDR3 DNA sequence: TGCAGCGTTGAAGATTGCGGGACAGGACGAGGCTACACCTTC. This translates into CSVEDCGTGRGYTF.

This chain uses TRBV5-6 with TRBJ1-2, with D possibly TRBD1 on 5 matching bases. There are 17 residues in the CDR3. The V and J ends lost 2 bases and 0 bases respectively, with 17 bases between them. Germline V gene lookup returns CDR1 SGHDT and CDR2 YYEEEE. This CDR3 reads CASSLGMGLRANYGYTF. DNA of the CDR3: TGTGCCAGCAGCTTAGGCATGGGGCTACGAGCTAACTATGGCTACACCTTC.

Comment on this clonotype: No conserved phenylalanine or tryptophan ends this CDR3, so it is likely a read error. This rearrangement joins TRBV12-3 or TRBV12-4 to TRBJ2-3; TRBD2 might be the D (5 bases). Trimming removed 7 bases at V and 1 base at J, with 9 bases between. The CDR3 contains 13 residues. CDR3 sequence (DNA): TGTGCCAGCAAGCTTAGCGGCACAGATACGCAGTATTCT. Translation gives CASKLSGTDTQYS.

The chain uses TRBV21-1 and TRBJ1-5; the tabulated D call, TRBD1, remains unverified against the DNA. TRBV21-1 is a listed pseudogene. CDR3 length: 15 amino acids. The CDR3 DNA sequence: TGTGCCAGCAGGGAACAGGGTGAGATCAATCAGCCCCAGCATTTT. Its translation is CASREQGEINQPQHF.

This clonotype has only a few counts. This chain uses TRBV6-2 or TRBV6-3 with TRBJ2-6; D uncertain. The V gene lost 10 bases and the J gene lost 2 bases, with 3 bases spanning the gap. Germline CDR1 reads MNHEY; CDR2 reads SVGEGT. The CDR3 is 11 residues long. The CDR3 bases are TGTGCCACCACTGGGGCCAACGTCCTGACTTTC. The encoded protein is CATTGANVLTF.

This clonotype was seen a handful of times. The rearrangement uses TRBV29-1 and TRBJ2-7; D gene uncertain. The germline gives CDR1 SQVTM, CDR2 ANQGSEA. The CDR3 extends over 14 amino acids. The germline V and J ends were trimmed by 5 bases and 3 bases, with 17 bases remaining between them. CDR3 in amino acids: CSVQRNFGNYEQYF. The CDR3 coding sequence is TGCAGCGTTCAAAGGAACTTTGGGAACTACGAGCAGTACTTC.

The rearrangement uses TRBV20-1 and TRBJ2-3; 10 bases agree with TRBD2. Germline CDR1 is DFQATT and CDR2 is SNEGSKA (reference sequence). This CDR3 is built from 16 residues. The ends lost 3 bases at V and 2 bases at J; junction bases unmatched: 8. The CDR3 DNA reads TGCAGTGCTAGGGGCATTAGCGGGGGGTTCACAGATACGCAGTATTTT. This codes for CSARGISGGFTDTQYF.

This sequence joins TRBV2 and TRBJ1-4, with a possible D match to TRBD1 (5 bases). V was clipped by 6 bases and J by 5 bases, with 16 bases between them. Germline V lookup: CDR1 SNHLY, CDR2 FYNNEI. CDR3 length: 15 residues. In DNA form, the CDR3 reads TGTGCCAGCAGGGGGGGACGGGCGTACAATGAAAAACTGTTTTTT. Translating gives CASRGGRAYNEKLFF.

This clonotype was seen a handful of times. V usage is TRBV5-1 and J usage is TRBJ1-6; no reliable D call. Germline lookup yields CDR1 SGHRS and CDR2 YFSETQ. The CDR3 is 14 amino acids. Between the trimmed V and J ends, which lost 5 bases and 6 bases, there was a span of 12 bases. In DNA, the CDR3 is TGCGCCAGCAGACTTGCGGACCCTAATTCACCCCTCCACTTT. Encoded protein: CASRLADPNSPLHF.

In its sample, this clonotype was seen a few times. The chain combines TRBV24-1 with TRBJ2-7, with 8 positions matching TRBD1. The CDR3 sequence is 13 residues long. J was trimmed by 5 bases and V by 2 bases; bases with no gene match: 1. Germline V gene lookup returns CDR1 KGHDR and CDR2 SFDVKD. The CDR3 nucleotides are TGTGCCACCAGTGATTCGACAGGGGACGAGCAGTACTTC. Translation gives CATSDSTGDEQYF.

This clonotype occurred a few times. The chain links TRBV7-9 to TRBJ2-3, with unresolved D. This CDR3 comprises 14 residues. V gave up 5 bases and J gave up 3 bases, with 12 bases separating them. Per germline, CDR1 SEHNR and CDR2 FQNEAQ (reference sequence). The DNA for the CDR3 is TGTGCCAGCAGCATAACTGGCACTACAGATACGCAGTATTTT. Residues: CASSITGTTDTQYF.

V is TRBV20-1 and J is TRBJ2-5; the D gene is possibly TRBD2 (6 bases). The J call is doubtful: the DNA matches TRBJ2-7 better. The CDR3 length is 14 residues. The V gene's germline CDR1 is DFQATT and CDR2 SNEGSKA (reference sequence). The CDR3 DNA sequence: TGCAGTGCTAGAGTTAGCGGCCGAAGATACGAGCAGTACTTC. Amino acid sequence: CSARVSGRRYEQYF.

This sequence joins TRBV20-1 and TRBJ1-2, with D hard to call. Trimming removed 3 bases at V and 4 bases at J, with 12 bases between. The germline gives CDR1 DFQATT, CDR2 SNEGSKA (reference sequence). The CDR3 totals 13 residues. The CDR3 DNA reads TGCAGTGCTAGTTGGCAGCGGTCCTATGGCTACACCTTC. Translating gives CSASWQRSYGYTF.

CDR3 amino acids: CASSQDPRDIDTQYF. CDR3 bases: TGTGCCAGCAGCCAAGACCCCCGGGACATCGATACGCAGTATTTT. This chain uses TRBV3-1 with TRBJ2-3; maybe TRBD1 (6 bases). Germline CDR1 LGHDT, CDR2 YNNKEL (reference sequence). This CDR3 comprises 15 residues. Trimming left V 0 bases short and J 6 bases short, with 13 bases between.